The clone carrying this T cell receptor (beta chain) was counted between two and nine times. Its antigen is still unknown. The data were obtained in a study of vaccination effects on CD4 cells after COVID-19. For the study at large: With the ViraFEST assay, the study expanded antigen-specific CD4+ T cells using viral peptide pools, then sequenced them. Regarding the study as a whole: The study had few convalescent patients and no early post-infection timepoints. Late in the post-vaccination period, infection-induced and vaccine-induced clones underwent marked clonal contraction.

Libraries were prepared by immunoSEQ multiplex PCR; TCRdb keeps only in-frame clonotypes and omits some of them. The sample consists of some 28,000 clones, 65% of them appearing once. Around day 10 of culture, CD4+ T cells were separated out. IL-2 medium was substituted for half the medium on days 3 and 7. V shed 1 base and J 5 bases; nucleotides not matched to a gene: 6. The CDR3 has 15 residues. Germline CDR1 reads SGHDN; CDR2 reads FVKESK. The sample here was CD4+ T cells from PBMCs cultured without peptide, taken before COVID-19 vaccination. This clonotype was sampled from a human donor who received a COVID-19 vaccine. V usage is TRBV14 and J usage is TRBJ2-3, with TRBD1 identical over 7 bases. The CDR3 here is CASSQGTGFLDTQYF. For the CDR3, the DNA is TGTGCCAGCAGCCAAGGGACAGGATTCTTAGATACGCAGTATTTT.